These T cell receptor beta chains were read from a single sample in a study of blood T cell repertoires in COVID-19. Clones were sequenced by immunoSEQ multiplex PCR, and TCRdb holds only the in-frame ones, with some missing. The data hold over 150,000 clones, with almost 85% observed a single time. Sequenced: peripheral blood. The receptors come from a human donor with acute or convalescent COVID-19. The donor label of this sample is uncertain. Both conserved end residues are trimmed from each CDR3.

CDR3 protein: ASNFRTGGTEAF
V gene: TRBV2

CDR3 protein: ASSPPGLANYEQY
V gene: TRBV18

CDR3 protein: ASSLNRGRIDTQY
V gene: TRBV5-4

CDR3 protein: ASQEGSGTGFSPLH
V gene: TRBV7-2

CDR3 protein: ASSSLTSHKSNEQF
V gene: TRBV7-3

CDR3 protein: ASSRRQETQY
V gene: TRBV5-6

CDR3 protein: ASSNHMGAGELF
V gene: TRBV6-5

CDR3 protein: ATGEVRYSPLH
V gene: TRBV6-5

CDR3 protein: ASSYNRVNGEKLF
V gene: TRBV5-6

CDR3 protein: ASSSGAGAKNIQY
V gene: TRBV7-3

CDR3 protein: ASSPFSGRGQETQY
V gene: TRBV7-2

CDR3 protein: ASSLTTSGGGYEQY
V gene: TRBV7-6

CDR3 protein: ASSATGLGGNTIY
V gene: TRBV25-1

CDR3 protein: AGGLGDYEQY
V gene: TRBV7-9

CDR3 protein: AWLAGESYNEQF
V gene: TRBV30

CDR3 protein: ASSPGQAANQPQH
V gene: TRBV4-1

CDR3 protein: ASSSQGFNYGYT
V gene: TRBV11-2

CDR3 protein: ASSLTGTGGEGYT
V gene: TRBV7-3

CDR3 protein: ASSLDGRLTGELF
V gene: TRBV7-9

CDR3 protein: ASSPRAGNGKTQY
V gene: TRBV2

CDR3 protein: ASSPDRNEKLF
V gene: TRBV18

CDR3 protein: ASSLQGPYEQY
V gene: TRBV12-3/TRBV12-4

CDR3 protein: ASSDGELGRGYT
V gene: TRBV7-3

CDR3 protein: ASSSRAVGFIGSPLH
V gene: TRBV11-2